Listed below are T cell receptor beta chains from one sample, sequenced in a study of beta chain features in type 1 diabetes. Here immunoSEQ multiplex PCR was the method, and the copy in TCRdb shows in-frame clones only, minus some. This table has about 620,000 clones, around 15% appearing once. Sequenced material: naive CD4+ T cells from blood. All receptors derive from a man aged 18 to 30 in good health. Each CDR3 is given without its conserved first and last residue.

TRBJ2-7 | TRBV18 | ASSLQGRGDEQY
TRBJ2-7 | TRBV18 | ASSPDRVADEQY
TRBJ1-1 | TRBV4-3 | ASSRQRNTEAF
TRBJ2-1 | TRBV7-9 | ASSPRAGEF
TRBJ2-2 | TRBV19 | AESRDRMNTGELF
TRBJ2-7 | TRBV5-1 | ASSLGQPKVDEQY
TRBJ2-7 | TRBV4-3 | ASSQDQGRVGEQY
TRBJ2-7 | TRBV6-1 | ASRPSQIYEQY
TRBJ2-2 | TRBV9 | ASSVATTFLRGLDTGELF
TRBJ2-1 | TRBV7-2 | ASKATTYNEQF
TRBJ1-4 | TRBV11-2 | ASNQQGKGEKLF
TRBJ2-7 | TRBV6-6 | ASSYEQY
TRBJ2-1 | TRBV7-2 | ASSLGRLTRQF
TRBJ1-1 | TRBV6-1 | ASSEARVNTEAF
TRBJ2-7 | TRBV10-3 | AISEPIMWGGTYEQY
TRBJ1-2 | TRBV9 | ASSLPQGTNYGYT
TRBJ2-1 | TRBV4-3 | ASSQDPSGIYNEQF